This T cell receptor beta chain stems from a study of blood T cells in healthy people across ages (dated by TCRdb to 2014 to 2015). Looking at the study overall: Template switching captured roughly one uniquely barcoded TCR beta cDNA molecule per two T cells in model experiments. The study measured age-related changes in TCR beta repertoire diversity using deep sequencing normalized with unique cDNA molecular identifiers. The donors were split into four age groups: young (average about 16 years), middle-aged (39), aged (over 55) and long-lived (roughly 88). Donors of different ages were randomly distributed across sequencing lanes to avoid experimental bias. Using the same blood draw, the study looked at two additional independent replicas of 1 million unique cDNA reads for two donors, one aged 18 to 30 and the other aged 80 or older. The paper as a whole reports these results and caveats: There was a strong correlation between observed TCR beta diversity and the percentage of naive T cells measured by flow cytometry. Total diversity estimates from one million sequenced T cells were considered lower bounds and underestimates. As age increased, observed TCR beta diversity per million T cells dropped in a roughly linear way, and a significant reduction was already evident by age roughly 40. Since profiling was done on bulk unsorted PBMCs, naive and antigen-experienced compartments could not be conclusively compared. Compared with the aged group, more naive CD4+ T cells, fewer expanded clones and increased TCR diversity were shown by the long-lived group, suggesting age selection. Donor CMV infection status was unknown, potentially confounding age-related changes in expanded clonotypes.

This clonotype has just a few counts. It has no known antigen specificity. No base-level quality is on record; no much larger clone is a single base apart. Systemically healthy Caucasian individuals from Russia, some 36 in total and aged 6 to 90 years, were included as donors. Each donor gave ten milliliters of peripheral blood, collected into EDTA-treated Vacutainer tubes. Ficoll-Paque density-gradient centrifugation was used to isolate PBMCs, with at least 7 million per sample. Total RNA, at least 6 micrograms per sample, was extracted from PBMCs with Trizol reagent. For every donor, an aliquot of PBMCs went through flow cytometry to measure the percentages of naive CD45RAhigh/CD27high T cells. In the germline V gene, CDR1 corresponds to SQVTM and CDR2 to ANQGSEA. V loses 6 bases of germline sequence and J loses 6 bases, and the interval between the two ends is 18 bases. The CDR3 sequence holds 14 residues, the cysteine and phenylalanine included. Only CDR3 DNA remains: 42 bases, in frame from the first base.

Library preparation used 5' RACE. Sequenced on an Illumina HiSeq 2500. A second about 7 to 12 cycle PCR used a sample-barcoded 5' primer and a J-beta primer mix. Each TCR beta cDNA molecule received a unique molecular identifier from a template-switch 5' adaptor carrying 12 random nucleotides. Each sample yielded at least 2.5 million CDR3-containing paired-end reads. The Mint cDNA synthesis kit, primed by a TRBC-specific oligonucleotide, was used to synthesize first-strand cDNA from all RNA. All cDNA was treated with uracil-DNA glycosylase and then went through a first 18-cycle PCR with the universal primers M1SS and BC2_uni_R. Per the authors' processing: Normalization of each sample was performed by random selection of 1 million high-quality reads, each carrying a distinct molecular identifier. Instead of being binned into consensus sequences, reads that shared molecular identifiers were thrown out. MiTCR, run with a Q25 quality threshold and the strictest error-elimination algorithm, handled CDR3 identification, clonotype clustering and error correction. A nonparametric unseen species model with Euler transformation was used to estimate a lower bound on total TCR beta diversity. The raw public reads went through TCRdb reprocessing: fastp at Q25, MiXCR clone calling, in-frame beta chains kept. Duplicate CDR3 protein sequences are folded into a single record with the most common DNA and genes. The authors' filters were not applied to this entry. For this sample there are 650,000 or so distinct CDR3 sequences; approximately 52% appear just once. The ten largest clones represent roughly 13% of the sample.

The sample comprised blood. The V gene is TRBV29-1 and the J gene is TRBJ2-4; the D gene is unclear. The receptor was isolated from an elderly woman in good health. The DNA reads as follows: TGCAGCGTCGAGGTTAGAAAGGACGGAAACATTCAGTACTTC. This gives the protein CSVEVRKDGNIQYF.